This TCR beta chain was sequenced in a study of blood T cell repertoires in COVID-19. Study context: There were acute and convalescent COVID-19 samples, and they came from the United States, Italy and Spain. PBMCs, B-cell-depleted T cells, or T cells provided the cDNA or gDNA that made up the material.

J gave up 4 bases and V 6 bases, and 3 bases lay outside the gene matches. Germline-derived CDR1 and CDR2 are LNHNV and YYDKDF (reference sequence). This CDR3 has 13 residues. In the study's own analysis: By means of reference gene primer amplification, nucleated cell counts were estimated. Method: immunoSEQ multiplex PCR; TCRdb's copy keeps in-frame clones and lacks some. From that table come the V and J calls and clone size; the DNA was used to work out D and trimming. The data show more than 75,000 clones, 85% seen once. The chain recombines TRBV15 with TRBJ1-1, with 9 bases lining up with TRBD1. Sequences were obtained from peripheral blood. This sequence originates from a woman in her 70s with acute or convalescent COVID-19. This chain's CDR3 is CATSVDRGTEAFF. CDR3 bases: TGTGCCACCAGTGTGGACAGGGGCACTGAAGCTTTCTTT.